This passage covers 20 T cell receptor beta chains from one sample sequenced in a study of human T cells and chemical hapten exposure. TCRdb used MiXCR to reprocess the RACE reads, holding one entry per CDR3 protein. The table shows tens of thousands of distinct CDR3 sequences, with 8% to 13% occurring only once. As for time point: patch test 2, 6 weeks after DPC sensitization. Sample treatment: therapeutic diphenylcyclopropenone sensitization with weekly scalp DPC. The source was whole blood, collected in connection with sensitization to the hapten diphenylcyclopropenone (DPC). The receptors shown here come from a woman aged 45 to 65 with alopecia areata. Some clones in this sample may be carry-over from other donors' samples.

This clonotype has just a few counts. The chain combines TRBV28 with TRBJ2-1; 7 bases are shared with TRBD2. The CDR3 is 14 residues long. V lost 6 bases to trimming and J lost 6 bases; unmatched junction nucleotides: 8. The V gene's germline CDR1 is MDHEN and CDR2 SYDVKM. The CDR3 nucleotides are TGTGCCAGCAGGCTAAGTCCGGGAGGCAATGAGCAGTTCTTC. This codes for CASRLSPGGNEQFF.

This clonotype was counted ten times or more. The V and J genes are TRBV21-1 and TRBJ2-1; the table's D call of TRBD1 was not tested on the DNA. TRBV21-1 is noted as a pseudogene. The CDR3 is made up of 13 amino acids. The CDR3 DNA follows: TGTGCCAGCCCCGGGACAGCAAAGAATGAGCAGTTCTTC. Encoded protein: CASPGTAKNEQFF.

This clonotype was counted between two and nine times. The rearrangement links TRBV5-4 to TRBJ2-2; perhaps TRBD1 as D (8 bases). The CDR3 length is 16 residues. The germline gives CDR1 SGHNT, CDR2 YYREEE (reference sequence). The V and J ends lost 4 bases and 4 bases respectively, with 17 bases between them. The DNA of the CDR3 is TGTGCCAGCAGCCAGGGGGGGACAGGAGTCACCGGGGAGCTGTTTTTT. Translated, it gives CASSQGGTGVTGELFF. Complete variable domain (other parts from reference TRBV5-4 and TRBJ2-2): ETGVTQSPTHLIKTRGQQVTLRCSSQSGHNTVSWYQQALGQGPQFIFQYYREEENGRGNFPPRFSGLQFPNYSSELNVNALELDDSALYLCASSQGGTGVTGELFFGEGSRLTVL.

This clonotype has just a few counts. The chain employs TRBV2 and TRBJ2-1; 8 bases agree with TRBD2. The CDR3 extends over 14 amino acids. Unmatched junction bases numbered 10, after V lost 6 bases and J lost 9 bases. Germline V CDR1 and CDR2: SNHLY, FYNNEI. The CDR3 nucleotides read TGTGCCAGCAGGGGTAGCGGGACGCAGGGTGAGCAGTTCTTC. It yields the protein CASRGSGTQGEQFF. Supplemented by reference TRBV2 and TRBJ2-1, the full variable domain reads EPEVTQTPSHQVTQMGQEVILRCVPISNHLYFYWYRQILGQKVEFLVSFYNNEISEKSEIFDDQFSVERPDGSNFTLKIRSTKLEDSAMYFCASRGSGTQGEQFFGPGTRLTVL.

In this sample, this clonotype turned up many times. This chain's CDR3 is CASEGQSSGNTIYF. CDR3 sequence (DNA): TGCGCCAGCGAGGGACAGTCCTCTGGAAACACCATATATTTT. The chain is built from TRBV10-2 and TRBJ1-3, with 7 bases identical to TRBD1. Germline V gene data show CDR1 as WSHSY and CDR2 as SAAADI. The trim removed 8 bases at V and 0 bases at J, leaving 4 bases unmatched. This CDR3 contains 14 residues.

This clonotype was seen at least ten times. V is TRBV7-2 and J is TRBJ2-6, with D possibly matching TRBD1 (5 bases). The germline gives CDR1 SGHTA, CDR2 FQGNSA. The CDR3 has 17 amino acids. V shed 1 base and J shed 0 bases, with 10 bases lying between them. This CDR3 reads CASSLEGQHSGANVLTF. CDR3 DNA: TGTGCCAGCAGCTTAGAGGGGCAGCACTCTGGGGCCAACGTCCTGACTTTC.

There are many counts of this clonotype. This chain joins TRBV6-5 and TRBJ1-1, with 7 bases matching TRBD1. The CDR3 is made up of 15 amino acids. Per germline, CDR1 MNHEY and CDR2 SVGAGI. The V gene end was trimmed by 0 bases and the J gene end by 2 bases; junction bases not matched to a gene: 3. The CDR3 nucleotides are TGTGCCAGCAGTTACTCGGGGACAGTCAACACTGAAGCTTTCTTT. Its protein product is CASSYSGTVNTEAFF.

The gene calls are TRBV5-1 and TRBJ1-3; tentatively, D is TRBD1 (5 bases). Deletions cut 2 bases from V and 0 bases from J, with 12 bases between. Germline V gene sequence: CDR1 SGHRS, CDR2 YFSETQ. There are 16 residues in the CDR3. CDR3 sequence: CASSLLPGTSGNTIYF. The CDR3 coding sequence is TGCGCCAGCAGCTTACTCCCCGGGACCTCTGGAAACACCATATATTTT.

This clonotype was counted a few times. The chain employs TRBV29-1 and TRBJ1-2, with a possible D match to TRBD1 (5 bases). Between the trimmed V and J ends, which lost 5 bases and 9 bases, there was a span of 19 bases. Germline CDR1 is SQVTM and CDR2 is ANQGSEA. This CDR3 contains 13 residues. As DNA, the CDR3 is TGCAGCGTTCAAACGACAGAAGCTTGGAGCTACACCTTC. It specifies CSVQTTEAWSYTF.

This clonotype was seen ten or more times. J is TRBJ1-4 and V is TRBV6-2 or TRBV6-3; D unclear. The CDR3 covers 19 residues. Trimming removed 6 bases from V and 2 bases from J, with 25 bases in between. CDR1 and CDR2 from the germline V gene are MNHEY and SVGEGT. This CDR3 is CASRHPPRRGGTTNEKLFF. Written as DNA, the CDR3 is TGTGCCAGCAGACATCCTCCTCGACGGGGAGGAACGACTAATGAAAAACTGTTTTTT.

This clonotype was seen only a few times. V usage is TRBV20-1 and J usage is TRBJ2-2; D is unresolved. The V end was cut by 7 bases, the J end by 8 bases, with 5 bases between. The CDR3 is made up of 9 amino acids. CDR1 and CDR2 (germline): DFQATT, SNEGSKA (reference sequence). The CDR3 sequence is CSVRGELFF. CDR3 sequence (DNA): TGCAGTGTCAGGGGGGAGCTGTTTTTT.

This clonotype occurred a few times. This sequence joins TRBV28 and TRBJ2-1; TRBD2 aligns across 11 bases. Trimming removed 4 bases from V and 8 bases from J; junction bases left unmatched: 10. This CDR3 comprises 16 residues. The V gene's germline CDR1 is MDHEN and CDR2 SYDVKM. The CDR3 protein is CASSSDTSGRAHEQFF. The CDR3 bases are TGTGCCAGCAGTTCGGATACTAGCGGGAGAGCCCATGAGCAGTTCTTC.

The genes are TRBV6-1 and TRBJ1-2; 9 positions match TRBD1. Germline CDR1 and CDR2: MNHNS and SASEGT. The V and J ends lost 6 bases and 5 bases, in that order; junction bases with no gene match: 7. CDR3 size: 14 residues. The DNA of the CDR3 is TGTGCCAGCAGAAAGGACAGGGGTTGGTATGGCTACACCTTC. As protein: CASRKDRGWYGYTF.

The table lists this clonotype with many counts. The chain uses TRBV18 and TRBJ2-5; TRBD2 matches at 7 bases. Trimming removed 3 bases from V and 2 bases from J; junction bases left unmatched: 6. Germline loops: CDR1 KGHSH, CDR2 LQKENI. The CDR3 runs 15 residues. The CDR3 DNA reads as TGTGCCAGCTCACCGGTACTAGCGACACAAGAGACCCAGTACTTC. This sequence encodes CASSPVLATQETQYF.

J is TRBJ1-1 and V is TRBV28, with D possibly TRBD1 on 6 matching bases. The V and J ends lost 3 bases and 9 bases respectively, with 8 bases between them. The CDR3 contains 11 residues. CDR1 and CDR2 (germline): MDHEN, SYDVKM. CDR3 DNA: TGTGCCAGCAGTTTCCAGGGGAAAGCTTTCTTT. Protein: CASSFQGKAFF. Variable domain in full (rest from reference TRBV28 and TRBJ1-1): DVKVTQSSRYLVKRTGEKVFLECVQDMDHENMFWYRQDPGLGLRLIYFSYDVKMKEKGDIPEGYSVSREKKERFSLILESASTNQTSMYLCASSFQGKAFFGQGTRLTVV.

This clonotype appeared many times. The V and J genes are TRBV14 and TRBJ1-1; TRBD1 agrees at 7 bases. The J segment lost 3 bases and the V segment lost 4 bases, leaving 8 bases of the junction unmatched. Germline lookup yields CDR1 SGHDN and CDR2 FVKESK. CDR3 length equals 15 residues. The CDR3 here is CASSRTGGADTEAFF. The CDR3 DNA reads TGTGCCAGCAGCCGGACAGGAGGGGCGGACACTGAAGCTTTCTTT.

The table lists this clonotype with many counts. The V call is TRBV3-1, the J call TRBJ2-1; 12 nucleotides line up with TRBD2. Trimming cost V 4 bases and J 6 bases; bases outside gene matches: 1. Germline V gives CDR1 LGHDT, CDR2 YNNKEL (reference sequence). CDR3 size: 14 residues. CDR3 sequence (DNA): TGTGCCAGCAGCCCTAGCGGGAGGGCCAATGAGCAGTTCTTC. It encodes CASSPSGRANEQFF.

In its sample, this clonotype was seen many times. The chain combines TRBV7-9 with TRBJ1-4; a possible D gene is TRBD1 (5 bases). The germline V and J ends were trimmed by 0 bases and 5 bases, with 10 bases remaining between them. Per the germline V gene, CDR1 is SEHNR and CDR2 is FQNEAQ (reference sequence). The CDR3 runs to 15 residues. CDR3 amino acids: CASSLAGTGNEKLFF. Here the CDR3 DNA reads TGTGCCAGCAGCTTAGCTGGGACCGGGAATGAAAAACTGTTTTTT.

This clonotype showed up many times. This sequence joins TRBV7-9 and TRBJ1-2; D is unclear. The CDR3 contains 11 residues. Germline values: CDR1 SEHNR, CDR2 FQNEAQ (reference sequence). Trimming pared 2 bases from V and 2 bases from J, leaving 0 bases between. CDR3 loop: CASSLNYGYTF. The CDR3 DNA reads as TGTGCCAGCAGCTTAAACTATGGCTACACCTTC.

The J gene is TRBJ1-2, the V gene TRBV28; TRBD1 might be the D (6 bases). This CDR3 has 13 amino acids. The germline CDR1 and CDR2 sequences are MDHEN and SYDVKM. Trimming cost V 6 bases and J 3 bases, with 11 bases left between them. CDR3 in amino acids: CASSPGHHYGYTF. The CDR3, as DNA: TGTGCCAGCAGCCCGGGACACCACTATGGCTACACCTTC.